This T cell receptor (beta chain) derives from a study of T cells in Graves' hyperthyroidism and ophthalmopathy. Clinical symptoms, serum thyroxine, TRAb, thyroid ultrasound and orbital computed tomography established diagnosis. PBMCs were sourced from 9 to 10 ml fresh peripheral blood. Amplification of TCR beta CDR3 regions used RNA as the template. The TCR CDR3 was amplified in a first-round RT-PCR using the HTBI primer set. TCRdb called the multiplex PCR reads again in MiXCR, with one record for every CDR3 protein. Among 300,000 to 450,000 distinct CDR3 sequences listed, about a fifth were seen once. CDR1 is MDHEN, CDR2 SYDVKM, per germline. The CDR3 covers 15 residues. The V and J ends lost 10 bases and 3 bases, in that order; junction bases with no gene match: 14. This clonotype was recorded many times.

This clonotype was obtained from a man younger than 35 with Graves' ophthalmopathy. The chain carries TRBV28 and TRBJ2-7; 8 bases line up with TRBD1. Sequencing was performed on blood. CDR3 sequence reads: CATNTFRDRGYEQYF. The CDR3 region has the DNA TGTGCCACCAACACGTTCAGAGACAGGGGCTACGAGCAGTACTTC.